A selection of T cell receptor beta chains follows, all from one sample in a study of human versus mouse CDR3 diversity and MHC coevolution. The method was immunoSEQ multiplex PCR; TCRdb's version includes in-frame clones alone and lacks a portion of them. The sample includes just under 60,000 clones, about 93% of them seen just once. Sequencing used naive CD4+ T cells from blood. The receptors were gathered from a person aged 55 to 75 in good health. The CDR3 runs from the conserved cysteine through the conserved F or W. D genes are given only for firm matches.

v_call	d_call	j_call	cdr3_aa	cdr3_nt
TRBV19	NA	TRBJ2-7	CASSIQGFSDEQYF	TGTGCCAGTAGTATACAGGGGTTCTCGGACGAGCAGTACTTC
TRBV25-1	TRBD2	TRBJ2-5	CASSEYSGTQETQYF	TGTGCCAGCAGTGAGTACAGCGGGACTCAAGAGACCCAGTACTTC
TRBV2	NA	TRBJ2-1	CASCNENYNEQFF	TGTGCCAGCTGTAACGAGAATTACAATGAGCAGTTCTTC
TRBV11-2	TRBD1	TRBJ2-3	CASSLAVGQGADTQYF	TGTGCCAGCAGCTTAGCCGTGGGACAGGGGGCAGATACGCAGTATTTT
TRBV29-1	NA	TRBJ1-2	CSVAAAGYGYTF	TGCAGCGTTGCCGCGGCGGGTTATGGCTACACCTTC
TRBV7-2	NA	TRBJ2-3	CASSTSNTDTQYF	TGTGCCAGCAGCACGTCTAACACAGATACGCAGTATTTT
TRBV9	TRBD2	TRBJ2-5	CASRASGTSGTQYF	TGTGCCAGCAGAGCTAGCGGGACCTCGGGGACCCAGTACTTC
TRBV7-9	TRBD2	TRBJ2-1	CASSPRGAGVVEQFF	TGTGCCAGCAGCCCGCGGGGAGCGGGGGTGGTTGAGCAGTTCTTC
TRBV25-1	TRBD2	TRBJ2-3	CASSPGVTSGTDTQYF	TGTGCCAGCAGCCCAGGGGTGACTAGCGGGACAGATACGCAGTATTTT
TRBV7-8	NA	TRBJ2-1	CASSLATKPVNEQFF	TGTGCCAGCAGCTTAGCAACAAAACCCGTCAATGAGCAGTTCTTC
TRBV11-3	TRBD1	TRBJ2-2	CASSPRDRNTGELFF	TGTGCCAGCAGCCCCCGGGACAGAAACACCGGGGAGCTGTTTTTT